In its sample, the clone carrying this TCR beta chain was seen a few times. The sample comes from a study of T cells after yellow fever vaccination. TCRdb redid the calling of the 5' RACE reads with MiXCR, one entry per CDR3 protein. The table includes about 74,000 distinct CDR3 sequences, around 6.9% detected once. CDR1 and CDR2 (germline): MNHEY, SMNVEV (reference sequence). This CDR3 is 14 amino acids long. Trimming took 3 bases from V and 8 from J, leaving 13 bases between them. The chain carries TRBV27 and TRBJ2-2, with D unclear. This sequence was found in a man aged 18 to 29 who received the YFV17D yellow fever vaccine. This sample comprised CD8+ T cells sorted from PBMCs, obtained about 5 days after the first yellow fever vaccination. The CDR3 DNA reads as TGTGCCAGCAGTTTGGGTACTGGTGGTGGGGAGCTGTTTTTT. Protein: CASSLGTGGGELFF.